The next 21 T cell receptor beta chains were all read from a single sample in a study of T cells in Graves' hyperthyroidism and ophthalmopathy (dated by TCRdb to the late 2010s). The library was produced with multiplex PCR. These reads were obtained on an Illumina HiSeq 2000. The TCR beta CDR3 regions were amplified from RNA transcripts. A first-round RT-PCR of the TCR CDR3 used the HTBI primer set with the Qiagen OneStep RT-PCR kit. TCRdb reprocessed the public reads (quality trimming at Q25 with fastp, clone calling with MiXCR) and kept in-frame beta chains. Records with the same CDR3 protein are collapsed into one entry carrying the most frequent genes and DNA. The sample table records around 800,000 distinct CDR3 sequences; approximately 40% of these occur just once. The ten largest clones take up 7% to 10% of the sample. The sequencing input was blood. The receptor set was obtained from a man aged 18 to 35 with Graves' hyperthyroidism.

This clonotype was seen ten or more times. Here the CDR3 reads CASSESGVANTEAFF. The CDR3 DNA follows: TGTGCCAGCAGTGAATCTGGGGTGGCGAACACTGAAGCTTTCTTT. The rearrangement uses TRBV25-1 and TRBJ1-1, with D unresolved. This CDR3 is built from 15 residues. The V end was cut by 1 base, the J end by 1 base, with 10 bases between. Per germline, CDR1 MGHDK and CDR2 SYGVNS.

The chain is built from TRBV7-2 and TRBJ2-7; no reliable D call. V lost 5 bases and J 2 bases, leaving 16 bases between the germline ends. Germline assignment: CDR1 SGHTA and CDR2 FQGNSA. The CDR3 length is 15 residues. The CDR3 protein is CASSQGLGLTYEQYF. In nucleotides, the CDR3 is TGTGCCAGCAGCCAAGGTCTCGGCCTAACCTACGAGCAGTACTTC.

Note on this clonotype: A clone one base away is much larger, so this may be a read error. The V gene is TRBV19, the J gene TRBJ2-2, with D possibly TRBD2 on 6 matching bases. The CDR3 runs 15 residues. Trimming left V 5 bases short and J 1 base short, with 11 bases between. CDR1 is LNHDA, CDR2 SQIVND, per germline (reference sequence). The CDR3 bases are TGTGCCAGTAGTCGGGAGTCCAGGAACACCGGGGAGCTGTTTTTT. Amino acid sequence: CASSRESRNTGELFF.

This clonotype was picked up a small number of times. The chain recombines TRBV19 with TRBJ2-7; TRBD2 is a possible D gene (5 bases). The CDR3 has 14 residues. Germline V gives CDR1 LNHDA, CDR2 SQIVND (reference sequence). V was pared by 6 bases and J by 0 bases, with 12 bases between. In DNA form, the CDR3 reads TGTGCCAGTAGGGCGGGTGAGGTCTCCTACGAGCAGTACTTC. Its translation is CASRAGEVSYEQYF.

This clonotype was observed a few times. V and J are TRBV19 and TRBJ1-5; D is possibly TRBD1 (5 bases). V lost 4 bases and J lost 0, with 13 bases in between. The CDR3 sequence is 16 residues long. Germline lookup yields CDR1 LNHDA and CDR2 SQIVND (reference sequence). CDR3 sequence (DNA): TGTGCCAGTAGTAAAAGGGGTTCAGATAGCAATCAGCCCCAGCATTTT. As protein: CASSKRGSDSNQPQHF.

This clonotype was recorded once. The chain employs TRBV11-2 and TRBJ1-1; D call uncertain. CDR3 size: 13 residues. CDR1 is SGHAT and CDR2 is FQNNGV in the germline V gene. Trimming removed 0 bases from V and 11 bases from J, with 13 bases in between. The DNA of the CDR3 is TGTGCCAGCAGCTTAGATCCATCCGCGGGGGCTTTCTTT. This codes for CASSLDPSAGAFF.

A note on this clonotype: At one end the junction does not follow the germline gene, possibly because of a read error. The J gene is TRBJ2-7, the V gene TRBV7-2; 8 bases map to TRBD2. The J call is in doubt because the DNA end fits TRBJ2-1 better. Germline V lookup: CDR1 SGHTA, CDR2 FQGNSA. This CDR3 spans 16 amino acids. CDR3 region: CASSQDRLATYNEQFF. The CDR3 nucleotides read TGCGCCAGCAGCCAAGACCGACTAGCGACCTACAATGAGCAGTTCTTC.

The chain recombines TRBV2 with TRBJ2-5; TRBD2 aligns across 9 bases. The CDR3 consists of 16 residues. With V trimmed by 4 bases and J by 3 bases, 9 bases remained unmatched. Germline lookup yields CDR1 SNHLY and CDR2 FYNNEI. CDR3 sequence (DNA): TGTGCCAGCAGTGGTTTAGCGGGAGAGGGTAAAGAGACCCAGTACTTC. Translating gives CASSGLAGEGKETQYF.

In this sample, this clonotype turned up many times. The rearrangement links TRBV2 to TRBJ1-3; 8 bases match TRBD1. This CDR3 region has 13 residues. The germline V gene has CDR1 SNHLY and CDR2 FYNNEI. After removal of 4 bases from V and 4 bases from J, the junction contained 0 bases not matched to a gene. Here the CDR3 DNA reads TGTGCCAGCAGTGGACAGGGGGGAAACACCATATATTTT. Residues: CASSGQGGNTIYF.

This clonotype came up many times. The chain carries TRBV12-3 or TRBV12-4 and TRBJ1-1; D is undetermined. The V gene lost 2 bases and the J gene lost 1 base, with 11 bases spanning the gap. CDR3 length: 15 amino acids. The CDR3: CASSLMGRANTEAFF. CDR3 sequence (DNA): TGTGCCAGCAGTTTAATGGGCCGGGCGAACACTGAAGCTTTCTTT.

V usage is TRBV2 and J usage is TRBJ2-2; the match to TRBD2 covers 13 bases. CDR1 SNHLY and CDR2 FYNNEI come from the germline V gene. Trimming at V came to 4 bases and at J to 7 bases, leaving 9 bases not matched to a gene. This CDR3 is built from 17 residues. CDR3 coding DNA: TGTGCCAGCAGTGCCTTACTAGCGGGGGGGCCCAGCGGGGAGCTGTTTTTT. Protein: CASSALLAGGPSGELFF.

On this clonotype: This could be a read error, since a much larger clone is one nucleotide away. The conserved final phenylalanine or tryptophan is absent from the CDR3, which likely points to a read error. V gene TRBV15 combines with J gene TRBJ2-5; the D gene is possibly TRBD2 (6 bases). V lost 1 base and J lost 5, with 23 bases in between. Germline V gene lookup returns CDR1 LNHNV and CDR2 YYDKDF (reference sequence). The CDR3 consists of 18 residues. In DNA, the CDR3 is TGTGCCACCAGCAGAGGGGACGCAGGATACGGGAGCGGGGAGACCCAGTACCTC. As protein: CATSRGDAGYGSGETQYL.

The J gene is TRBJ1-4, the V gene TRBV28; unclear D gene. CDR3 size: 15 residues. Trimming removed 5 bases from V and 6 bases from J, with 16 bases in between. Germline V gene data show CDR1 as MDHEN and CDR2 as SYDVKM. The CDR3 is CASSLDRYPDEKLFF. The CDR3 DNA follows: TGTGCCAGCAGTCTCGACCGCTACCCGGATGAAAAACTGTTTTTT. The variable domain in full, with the rest retrieved from reference TRBV28 and TRBJ1-4, is DVKVTQSSRYLVKRTGEKVFLECVQDMDHENMFWYRQDPGLGLRLIYFSYDVKMKEKGDIPEGYSVSREKKERFSLILESASTNQTSMYLCASSLDRYPDEKLFFGSGTQLSVL.

In its sample, this clonotype was seen many times. The chain combines TRBV20-1 with TRBJ1-1; D may be TRBD1 (6 bases). In germline, CDR1 is DFQATT, CDR2 SNEGSKA (reference sequence). The germline V and J ends were trimmed by 3 bases and 3 bases, with 8 bases remaining between them. The CDR3 runs to 12 residues. CDR3 nucleotide sequence: TGCAGTGCTAGTAGGGGGTACACTGAAGCTTTCTTT. Translating it yields CSASRGYTEAFF.

Details on this clonotype: Possible read error: a much larger clone is one base away. The chain couples TRBV2 to TRBJ1-3; 8 positions agree with TRBD1. The CDR3 totals 16 residues. The V segment lost 6 bases and the J segment 2 bases; nucleotides outside the gene matches: 9. From germline, CDR1 is SNHLY and CDR2 FYNNEI. CDR3 in amino acids: CASSAGQGLAGNTIYF. The DNA of the CDR3 is TGTGCCAGCAGCGCAGGACAGGGACTCGCTGGAAACACCATATATTTT.

This clonotype was observed a handful of times. This rearrangement joins TRBV7-8 to TRBJ2-7, with D unresolved. CDR1 is SGHVS and CDR2 is FQNEAQ in the germline V gene. The ends were cut back, 1 base at V and 8 bases at J, with 15 bases in the middle. The CDR3 covers 14 residues. The CDR3 nucleotides read TGTGCCAGCAGCTTAGTGTGGGCGCCTAAGCAGCAGTACTTC. Protein sequence: CASSLVWAPKQQYF.

Many counts were recorded for this clonotype. The chain carries TRBV7-9 and TRBJ1-6; D is unresolved. Germline V gene sequence: CDR1 SEHNR, CDR2 FQNEAQ (reference sequence). The CDR3 has 17 residues. The V gene lost 4 bases and the J gene lost 8 bases, with 21 bases spanning the gap. CDR3 amino acids: CASSSPGLQVADSPLHF. CDR3 nucleotide sequence: TGTGCCAGCAGCTCCCCAGGCCTCCAGGTTGCTGATTCACCCCTCCACTTT.

This clonotype was observed a few times. Compared with germline, one end of the junction differs, possibly owing to a read error. This sequence joins TRBV7-7 and TRBJ2-5; D is unresolved. The CDR3 runs to 17 residues. Germline loops: CDR1 SSHAT, CDR2 FNYEAQ (reference sequence). CDR3 residues: CASSLGYSSQLQETQYF. In DNA, the CDR3 is TGTGCTAGCAGCTTAGGCTACTCTTCACAGTTACAAGAGACCCAGTACTTC.

This clonotype was detected ten times or more. The rearrangement links TRBV7-2 to TRBJ2-7; tentatively, D is TRBD1 or TRBD2 (5 bases each). The CDR3 spans 13 residues. Trimming removed 7 bases from V and 3 bases from J, with 13 bases in between. Per the germline V gene, CDR1 is SGHTA and CDR2 is FQGNSA. In DNA, the CDR3 is TGTGCCAGCAAGGGTTGGGACCTCTACGAGCAGTACTTC. This encodes CASKGWDLYEQYF.

This clonotype has a count of ten or more. CDR3 protein: CASSLHRGDTEAFF. The CDR3 DNA sequence: TGCGCCAGCAGCTTGCACAGGGGGGACACTGAAGCTTTCTTT. This sequence joins TRBV5-1 and TRBJ1-1; 8 nucleotides match TRBD1. The ends lost 1 base at V and 3 bases at J; junction bases unmatched: 2. CDR3 length: 14 residues. The germline CDR1 and CDR2 sequences are SGHRS and YFSETQ.

The rearrangement uses TRBV19 and TRBJ2-3; 7 bases are a match to TRBD2. The CDR3 length is 14 residues. V dropped 4 bases and J dropped 6; count of bases not matched to a gene: 7. Germline V lookup: CDR1 LNHDA, CDR2 SQIVND (reference sequence). The CDR3 nucleotides are TGTGCCAGTAGTACCCTAGCGGAGGCGGATACGCAGTATTTT. Amino acids: CASSTLAEADTQYF.